Shown below are 25 T cell receptor beta chains from a single sample sequenced in a study of CD8 T cells in ankylosing spondylitis. Study-wide points: Ankylosing spondylitis blood appeared to be characterized by a TCR beta motif of eight highly homologous variants.

TCRdb independently ran MiXCR on the 5' RACE reads; one entry per CDR3 protein. The table shows some 330,000 distinct CDR3 sequences, with approximately 8% occurring only once. Their target antigens are unknown. Sequencing input: blood, either unsorted or a sorted T cell fraction (not recorded which). These receptors were taken from a male donor with ankylosing spondylitis.

This clonotype was seen many times. The chain uses TRBV7-9 and TRBJ1-5; TRBD1 is a possible D gene (6 bases). V was cut by 1 base and J by 11 bases, with 12 bases left in between. CDR3 length: 13 amino acids. Germline assignment: CDR1 SEHNR and CDR2 FQNEAQ (reference sequence). The DNA for the CDR3 is TGTGCCAGCAGCTTAGGCGCAGCAGGGGCCCAGCATTTT. Translated, it gives CASSLGAAGAQHF.

In its sample, this clonotype was seen many times. This sequence joins TRBV11-2 and TRBJ2-7, with D maybe TRBD2 (6 bases). Germline loops: CDR1 SGHAT, CDR2 FQNNGV. The length of the CDR3 is 16 residues. The V end lost 5 bases, the J end lost 1 base, and 18 bases lay between the germline ends. The CDR3 reads CASSPSGSNFSYEQYF. DNA for the CDR3: TGTGCCAGCAGCCCCAGCGGGTCCAATTTTTCCTACGAGCAGTACTTC. The whole variable domain, remainder taken from reference TRBV11-2 and TRBJ2-7, is EAGVAQSPRYKIIEKRQSVAFWCNPISGHATLYWYQQILGQGPKLLIQFQNNGVVDDSQLPKDRFSAERLKGVDSTLKIQPAKLEDSAVYLCASSPSGSNFSYEQYFGPGTRLTVT.

CDR3 in amino acids: CASSSDWTDTQYF. In DNA, the CDR3 is TGTGCCAGCAGCTCGGACTGGACAGATACGCAGTATTTT. The V call is TRBV7-2, the J call TRBJ2-3; possibly TRBD2 for D (5 bases). CDR3 length: 13 amino acids. Germline CDR1 SGHTA, CDR2 FQGNSA. V was shortened by 4 bases and J by 3 bases, with 8 bases between the two germline ends.

This clonotype was recorded many times. The rearrangement uses TRBV5-6 and TRBJ1-5, with D possibly being TRBD1 (5 bases). The CDR3 consists of 14 residues. V dropped 1 base and J dropped 5 bases, with 10 bases sitting between them. Germline lookup yields CDR1 SGHDT and CDR2 YYEEEE. The CDR3 DNA is TGTGCCAGCAGCTTGAGCGGGGGATATCAGCCCCAGCATTTT. Protein: CASSLSGGYQPQHF.

This clonotype was seen only a few times. The chain combines TRBV12-3 or TRBV12-4 with TRBJ2-3; D ambiguous. Trimming pared 3 bases from V and 2 bases from J, leaving 9 bases between. The CDR3 extends over 14 amino acids. In DNA form, the CDR3 reads TGTGCCAGCAGTTTCGGGCACACCACAGATACGCAGTATTTT. This gives the protein CASSFGHTTDTQYF.

Ten or more counts support this clonotype. This chain links TRBV30 with TRBJ2-7, with D perhaps matching TRBD1 or TRBD2 (5 bases each). The CDR3 spans 14 residues. Germline V gene lookup returns CDR1 GTSNPN and CDR2 SVGIG (reference sequence). Deletions cut 3 bases from V and 3 bases from J, with 15 bases between. The CDR3 is CAWRGRDRSYEQYF. As DNA, the CDR3 is TGTGCCTGGAGGGGCCGGGACCGGAGCTACGAGCAGTACTTC.

This clonotype was found many times. The chain joins TRBV7-3 to TRBJ2-5; D is possibly TRBD2 (5 bases). Germline CDR1 is SGHTA and CDR2 is FQGTGA. V dropped 7 bases and J dropped 2 bases, with 17 bases sitting between them. This CDR3 comprises 15 residues. The CDR3 loop is CASIFPSGQQETQYF. DNA for the CDR3: TGTGCCAGCATCTTTCCCAGCGGCCAGCAAGAGACCCAGTACTTC.

This clonotype was seen more than once but under ten times. This chain connects TRBV11-2 to TRBJ2-7; D possibly corresponds to TRBD2 (9 bases). Germline V gene data show CDR1 as SGHAT and CDR2 as FQNNGV. Deletions cut 4 bases from V and 8 bases from J, with 30 bases between. This CDR3 spans 18 amino acids. In nucleotides, the CDR3 is TGTGCCAGCAGCTCTACACCGCCTCCCAGGGGGCGGGGGGGTAAGCAGTACTTC. It yields the protein CASSSTPPPRGRGGKQYF.

This clonotype came up a few times. V is TRBV5-1 and J is TRBJ1-6; D unresolved. V was cut by 5 bases and J by 0 bases, with 15 bases left in between. Germline V gives CDR1 SGHRS, CDR2 YFSETQ. The CDR3 has 17 amino acids. CDR3 sequence: CASSRRSASSYNSPLHF. The CDR3 DNA reads TGCGCCAGCAGTAGGAGGTCCGCGAGCTCCTATAATTCACCCCTCCACTTT.

This clonotype turned up a few times. The chain combines TRBV7-2 with TRBJ2-7; a weak D match, TRBD2 (5 bases). Deletions cut 1 base from V and 5 bases from J, with 9 bases between. The CDR3 covers 13 residues. Germline V gene data show CDR1 as SGHTA and CDR2 as FQGNSA. The CDR3: CASSLDYGDEQYF. As DNA, the CDR3 is TGTGCCAGCAGCTTAGATTACGGGGACGAGCAGTACTTC.

A few counts support this clonotype. The chain employs TRBV28 and TRBJ1-1; D remains unclear. This CDR3 is 13 amino acids long. The germline CDR1 and CDR2 sequences are MDHEN and SYDVKM. V lost 5 bases, J lost 12 bases, and 19 bases lay in between. Here the CDR3 DNA reads TGTGCCAGCAGTGCCCTACAACCTGTAGAAACTTTCTTT. This translates into CASSALQPVETFF.

This clonotype was counted between two and nine times. This rearrangement joins TRBV7-2 to TRBJ1-2; D is uncertain. The CDR3 totals 14 residues. Trimming shortened V by 4 bases and J by 0 bases, and 9 bases separated the two germline ends. CDR1 is SGHTA, CDR2 FQGNSA, per germline. DNA of the CDR3: TGTGCCAGCAGCTACTCCGGGACTAACTATGGCTACACCTTC. It translates to CASSYSGTNYGYTF.

This clonotype was seen a few times. The J gene is TRBJ2-5, the V gene TRBV11-3; the D is unclear. CDR3 length: 15 amino acids. Germline V gene sequence: CDR1 SGHNT, CDR2 YENEEA. V was cut by 3 bases and J by 2 bases, with 13 bases left in between. The CDR3: CASSFDAHSQETQYF. The DNA for the CDR3 is TGTGCCAGCAGCTTTGACGCGCACTCACAAGAGACCCAGTACTTC.

This rearrangement joins TRBV18 to TRBJ2-7, with 8 bases lining up with TRBD2. The CDR3 loop spans 17 amino acids. V was pared by 8 bases and J by 4 bases, with 19 bases of the junction left unmatched. In germline, CDR1 is KGHSH, CDR2 LQKENI. CDR3 in DNA: TGTGCCAGCCGAGATCCCTCGGGGGGGATGCGAATGTACGAGCAGTACTTC. The encoded protein is CASRDPSGGMRMYEQYF.

The table lists this clonotype with many counts. J is TRBJ2-2 and V is TRBV7-8; D not certain. Germline V gene data show CDR1 as SGHVS and CDR2 as FQNEAQ. This CDR3 region has 14 residues. Between the trimmed V and J ends, which lost 2 bases and 6 bases, there was a span of 10 bases. The CDR3 is CASSLSSIPGELFF. DNA for the CDR3: TGTGCCAGCAGCTTATCTTCGATCCCCGGGGAGCTGTTTTTT.

This clonotype has a count of ten or more. This rearrangement joins TRBV29-1 to TRBJ2-1, with D possibly TRBD2 on 5 matching bases. Germline-derived CDR1 and CDR2 are SQVTM and ANQGSEA. V lost 0 bases to trimming and J lost 0 bases, with 15 bases between them. The CDR3 covers 17 residues. CDR3 coding DNA: TGCAGCGTTGAAGAACCTGGAGGAGCAGGCTCCTACAATGAGCAGTTCTTC. The encoded protein is CSVEEPGGAGSYNEQFF.

This clonotype was counted only a few times. V is TRBV6-1 and J is TRBJ2-1; the D gene could be TRBD1 or TRBD2 (6 bases each). The CDR3 is 15 amino acids. V gave up 6 bases and J gave up 0 bases, with 12 bases separating them. The germline CDR1 and CDR2 sequences are MNHNS and SASEGT. The CDR3 region has the DNA TGTGCCAGCAGGAAGGGGGGCGTCTCCTACAATGAGCAGTTCTTC. This sequence encodes CASRKGGVSYNEQFF.

This clonotype was found a few times. The V call is TRBV10-2, the J call TRBJ1-5; 8 nucleotides agree with TRBD1. The junction had 12 bases not matched to a gene; V was cut back by 10 bases and J by 4 bases. Germline CDR1 reads WSHSY; CDR2 reads SAAADI. The CDR3 runs to 15 residues. The CDR3 sequence: CATRPGTGANQPQHF. The CDR3 DNA is TGCGCCACCCGGCCCGGGACAGGTGCTAATCAGCCCCAGCATTTT.

There are a few counts of this clonotype. The J gene is TRBJ2-6, the V gene TRBV28; D is uncertain. Trimming removed 3 bases at V and 3 bases at J, with 3 bases between. Per the germline V gene, CDR1 is MDHEN and CDR2 is SYDVKM. CDR3 length equals 13 residues. The DNA of the CDR3 is TGTGCCAGCAGTTTTCGTGGGGCCAACGTCCTGACTTTC. As protein: CASSFRGANVLTF.

This chain joins TRBV6-2 or TRBV6-3 and TRBJ1-1; D unresolved. This CDR3 is 13 amino acids long. The V gene lost 2 bases and the J gene lost 1 base, with 5 bases spanning the gap. Germline V lookup: CDR1 MNHEY, CDR2 SVGEGT. The CDR3 here is CASSYGKNTEAFF. CDR3 nucleotide sequence: TGTGCCAGCAGTTACGGGAAGAACACTGAAGCTTTCTTT.

The chain is built from TRBV12-3 or TRBV12-4 and TRBJ2-1; the D gene is possibly TRBD2 (6 bases). This CDR3 comprises 14 residues. V dropped 8 bases and J dropped 11 bases, with 22 bases sitting between them. The CDR3: CASGSGVWRAQQFF. The CDR3 nucleotides are TGTGCCAGCGGCTCGGGGGTCTGGAGGGCCCAGCAGTTCTTC.

This clonotype was recorded a few times. The chain couples TRBV12-3 or TRBV12-4 to TRBJ2-3; 7 bases map to TRBD2. The CDR3 spans 14 residues. The V segment lost 4 bases and the J segment 4 bases; nucleotides outside the gene matches: 5. The CDR3 bases are TGTGCCAGCAGTTCCTCGGGAGGCTCAGATACGCAGTATTTT. Translated, it gives CASSSSGGSDTQYF.

The CDR3 nucleotides are TGCGCCAGCAGCTTCGGCTTTTCTGGAAACACCATATATTTT. As protein: CASSFGFSGNTIYF. The gene calls are TRBV5-1 and TRBJ1-3; unclear D gene. The V end lost 2 bases, the J end lost 1 base, and 7 bases lay between the germline ends. The CDR3 sequence is 14 residues long. Germline V gene data show CDR1 as SGHRS and CDR2 as YFSETQ.

This clonotype was recorded many times. The gene calls are TRBV27 and TRBJ2-2; D uncertain. Germline V lookup: CDR1 MNHEY, CDR2 SMNVEV (reference sequence). This CDR3 contains 14 residues. V lost 5 bases and J 2 bases, leaving 9 bases between the germline ends. CDR3 bases: TGTGCCAGCAGTCCGTGGATCAACACCGGGGAGCTGTTTTTT. Protein product: CASSPWINTGELFF.

The CDR3 region is CASKRSGSETQYF. Here the CDR3 DNA reads TGTGCCAGCAAGAGATCGGGAAGTGAGACCCAGTACTTC. This chain uses TRBV6-2 or TRBV6-3 with TRBJ2-5; D is possibly TRBD2 (5 bases). The CDR3 is 13 residues long. Deletions cut 7 bases from V and 5 bases from J, with 14 bases between. Germline V lookup: CDR1 MNHEY, CDR2 SVGEGT.